The 22 T cell receptor beta chains presented below share a single source sample, sequenced in a study of cytomegalovirus exposure and HLA in healthy donors. With 60 Vbeta and 13 Jbeta primers, the PCR was carried out. Profiling relied on immunoSEQ multiplex PCR, and the TCRdb table lists in-frame clones only, not all of them. Here the sample table reports some 110,000 clones. Specimen: PBMCs. The receptors were sampled from a man aged 40-49 years in good health and CMV-seropositive.

The V call is TRBV18, the J call TRBJ2-3; 8 nucleotides line up with TRBD1. V shed 6 bases and J 3 bases; nucleotides not matched to a gene: 11. Germline lookup yields CDR1 KGHSH and CDR2 LQKENI. The CDR3 length is 16 residues. CDR3 protein: CASSSDRAGWTDTQYF. CDR3 coding DNA: TGTGCCAGCTCGTCGGACAGGGCCGGTTGGACAGATACGCAGTATTTT. The full variable domain, in which reference TRBV18 and TRBJ2-3 provide the parts outside the CDR3, is NAGVMQNPRHLVRRRGQEARLRCSPMKGHSHVYWYRQLPEEGLKFMVYLQKENIIDESGMPKERFSAEFPKEGPSILRIQQVVRGDSAAYFCASSSDRAGWTDTQYFGPGTRLTVL.

The chain joins TRBV6-1 to TRBJ1-2; D gene uncertain. The CDR3 is 15 residues long. The V gene lost 1 base and the J gene lost 4 bases, with 13 bases spanning the gap. Germline assignment: CDR1 MNHNS and CDR2 SASEGT. In DNA form, the CDR3 reads TGTGCCAGCAGTGAAGGTCTTGGCACCATCTATGGCTACACCTTC. It specifies CASSEGLGTIYGYTF.

The rearrangement joins TRBV6-1 to TRBJ2-5; no definite D call. Trimming took 4 bases from V and 4 from J, leaving 10 bases between them. The CDR3 spans 13 residues. Germline V CDR1 and CDR2: MNHNS, SASEGT. The CDR3 nucleotides read TGTGCCAGCAGTGTCCCGGGTGCAGAGACCCAGTACTTC. Encoded protein: CASSVPGAETQYF.

This sequence joins TRBV10-1 and TRBJ2-3; D call uncertain. The V end was cut by 3 bases, the J end by 3 bases, with 10 bases between. Germline CDR1 is WNHNN and CDR2 is SYGVQD (reference sequence). This CDR3 region has 14 residues. CDR3 DNA sequence: TGCGCCAGCAGTGATGGGCTATCTACAGATACGCAGTATTTT. Protein sequence: CASSDGLSTDTQYF.

J is TRBJ2-7 and V is TRBV2, with D possibly TRBD2 on 5 matching bases. CDR3 size: 11 residues. The germline CDR1 and CDR2 sequences are SNHLY and FYNNEI. Trimming took off 4 bases at V and 7 bases at J, with 8 bases between the two ends. The CDR3 DNA is TGTGCCAGCAGTGTGAGGGCAGAGCAGTACTTC. Translation gives CASSVRAEQYF. Using reference TRBV2 and TRBJ2-7 for the parts outside the CDR3, the full variable domain is EPEVTQTPSHQVTQMGQEVILRCVPISNHLYFYWYRQILGQKVEFLVSFYNNEISEKSEIFDDQFSVERPDGSNFTLKIRSTKLEDSAMYFCASSVRAEQYFGPGTRLTVT.

V is TRBV7-9 and J is TRBJ2-5, with 7 bases lining up with TRBD1. CDR1 and CDR2 from the germline V gene are SEHNR and FQNEAQ (reference sequence). CDR3 length: 16 amino acids. The V gene end was trimmed by 2 bases and the J gene end by 1 base; junction bases not matched to a gene: 7. The CDR3 DNA reads as TGTGCCAGCAGCTTATGGATCGGGGACAGCCAAGAGACCCAGTACTTC. Translated: CASSLWIGDSQETQYF. Supplemented by reference TRBV7-9 and TRBJ2-5, the full variable domain reads DTGVSQNPRHKITKRGQNVTFRCDPISEHNRLYWYRQTLGQGPEFLTYFQNEAQLEKSRLLSDRFSAERPKGSFSTLEIQRTEQGDSAMYLCASSLWIGDSQETQYFGPGTRLLVL.

The chain is built from TRBV6-5 and TRBJ2-7, with TRBD1 matching 8 bases. CDR1 and CDR2 (germline): MNHEY, SVGAGI. The CDR3 is 12 amino acids. V trimming: 5 bases; J trimming: 7 bases; junction bases outside the gene matches: 4. CDR3 DNA sequence: TGTGCCAGCAGTACCGGACAGGGAGAGCAGTACTTC. The encoded protein is CASSTGQGEQYF.

The gene calls are TRBV27 and TRBJ2-7, with 7 bases fitting TRBD2. Germline assignment: CDR1 MNHEY and CDR2 SMNVEV (reference sequence). V trimming: 2 bases; J trimming: 5 bases; junction bases outside the gene matches: 6. This CDR3 is built from 14 residues. The CDR3 loop is CASSLRLAGNEQYF. CDR3 DNA: TGTGCCAGCAGTTTACGACTAGCAGGGAACGAGCAGTACTTC.

The gene calls are TRBV5-1 and TRBJ1-3; D remains ambiguous. The CDR3 is 13 residues long. The germline CDR1 and CDR2 sequences are SGHRS and YFSETQ. V gave up 4 bases and J gave up 0 bases, with 5 bases separating them. The CDR3, as DNA: TGCGCCAGCAGCCCGGTCTCTGGAAACACCATATATTTT. As protein: CASSPVSGNTIYF.

J is TRBJ1-5 and V is TRBV2; a weak D match, TRBD1 (5 bases). Germline-derived CDR1 and CDR2 are SNHLY and FYNNEI. The germline V and J ends were trimmed by 6 bases and 6 bases, with 15 bases remaining between them. The CDR3 is 14 amino acids. CDR3 coding DNA: TGTGCCAGCAGGGGGGGAACGGCCCGTCAGCCCCAGCATTTT. It translates to CASRGGTARQPQHF.

This chain uses TRBV27 with TRBJ1-2; perhaps TRBD1 as D (5 bases). The CDR3 has 14 amino acids. Per the germline V gene, CDR1 is MNHEY and CDR2 is SMNVEV (reference sequence). Trimming shortened V by 7 bases and J by 1 base, and 13 bases separated the two germline ends. The CDR3 protein is CASKERQNNYGYTF. CDR3 nucleotides: TGTGCCAGCAAAGAACGACAGAATAACTATGGCTACACCTTC.

For the CDR3, the DNA is TGTGCCAGCAGCAAATACGCCCTTTCTCGGGGGACCTCCACCGGGGAGCTGTTTTTT. The encoded protein is CASSKYALSRGTSTGELFF. This chain connects TRBV21-1 to TRBJ2-2; the table's TRBD2 call for D was not verified on the DNA. TRBV21-1 is annotated as a pseudogene. The CDR3 sequence is 19 residues long.

The J gene is TRBJ2-1, the V gene TRBV5-4; tentative D call: TRBD2 (6 bases). Between the trimmed V and J ends, which lost 5 bases and 0 bases, there was a span of 15 bases. The CDR3 is 16 residues long. Per germline, CDR1 SGHNT and CDR2 YYREEE (reference sequence). The CDR3 region has the DNA TGTGCCAGCAGTCCGTCTGGGGGGAGCTCCTACAATGAGCAGTTCTTC. Its translation: CASSPSGGSSYNEQFF. Variable domain in full (rest from reference TRBV5-4 and TRBJ2-1): ETGVTQSPTHLIKTRGQQVTLRCSSQSGHNTVSWYQQALGQGPQFIFQYYREEENGRGNFPPRFSGLQFPNYSSELNVNALELDDSALYLCASSPSGGSSYNEQFFGPGTRLTVL.

CDR3 protein: CASSVDSGGNQPQHF. The CDR3 DNA follows: TGTGCCAGCAGCGTCGATTCGGGGGGCAATCAGCCCCAGCATTTT. The chain carries TRBV2 and TRBJ1-5, with a weak D call TRBD1 (5 bases). Germline values: CDR1 SNHLY, CDR2 FYNNEI. V was cut by 6 bases and J by 2 bases, with 14 bases left in between. The CDR3 spans 15 residues.

This chain joins TRBV18 and TRBJ2-1; 9 nucleotides align to TRBD2. Trimming took 5 bases from V and 5 from J; bases not matched to a gene: 13. From germline, CDR1 is KGHSH and CDR2 LQKENI. The CDR3 loop spans 17 amino acids. CDR3 protein: CASSSTSGQARDNEQFF. The DNA of the CDR3 is TGTGCCAGCTCATCAACTAGCGGGCAAGCTCGGGACAATGAGCAGTTCTTC.

The chain combines TRBV4-1 with TRBJ2-3; TRBD1 is a possible D gene (5 bases). Deletions cut 4 bases from V and 2 bases from J, with 7 bases between. This CDR3 contains 13 residues. Germline lookup yields CDR1 MGHRA and CDR2 YSYEKL. DNA for the CDR3: TGCGCCAGCAGCCGGGGCTCCACAGATACGCAGTATTTT. Translated, it gives CASSRGSTDTQYF.

The rearrangement uses TRBV19 and TRBJ1-1, with no clear D. V was pared by 4 bases and J by 3 bases, with 12 bases between. Per germline, CDR1 LNHDA and CDR2 SQIVND (reference sequence). CDR3 size: 14 residues. DNA for the CDR3: TGTGCCAGTAGTACCCGAGCGAGGGACACTGAAGCTTTCTTT. This codes for CASSTRARDTEAFF.

The J gene is TRBJ2-2, the V gene TRBV7-3, with D perhaps matching TRBD1 (6 bases). The CDR3 spans 14 residues. CDR1 is SGHTA and CDR2 is FQGTGA in the germline V gene. V was cut by 8 bases and J by 5 bases, with 15 bases left in between. As DNA, the CDR3 is TGTGCCAGCTCCAGAGGGGGAGTGACCGGGGAGCTGTTTTTT. Its protein is CASSRGGVTGELFF. Together with reference TRBV7-3 and TRBJ2-2, the CDR3 gives the full variable domain: GAGVSQTPSNKVTEKGKYVELRCDPISGHTALYWYRQSLGQGPEFLIYFQGTGAADDSGLPNDRFFAVRPEGSVSTLKIQRTERGDSAVYLCASSRGGVTGELFFGEGSRLTVL.

The chain employs TRBV5-4 and TRBJ2-1; D is perhaps TRBD2 (5 bases). Per germline, CDR1 SGHNT and CDR2 YYREEE (reference sequence). The CDR3 runs 13 residues. Deletions cut 5 bases from V and 3 bases from J, with 9 bases between. The CDR3 DNA sequence: TGTGCCAGCAGTCGCGAGGGCTACAATGAGCAGTTCTTC. This sequence encodes CASSREGYNEQFF. Filled out from reference TRBV5-4 and TRBJ2-1, the complete variable domain reads ETGVTQSPTHLIKTRGQQVTLRCSSQSGHNTVSWYQQALGQGPQFIFQYYREEENGRGNFPPRFSGLQFPNYSSELNVNALELDDSALYLCASSREGYNEQFFGPGTRLTVL.

The chain recombines TRBV19 with TRBJ2-5; 7 bases match TRBD1. The DNA end lines up better with TRBJ2-7; the J call may be wrong. Germline V lookup: CDR1 LNHDA, CDR2 SQIVND (reference sequence). The CDR3 runs 14 residues. CDR3 amino acids: CASSRNDRAYEQYF. CDR3 nucleotides: TGTGCCAGTAGTAGAAACGACAGGGCCTACGAGCAGTACTTC.

The chain links TRBV10-3 to TRBJ1-1; tentative D call: TRBD1 (6 bases). The CDR3 runs to 15 residues. The V end lost 11 bases, the J end lost 1 base, and 20 bases lay between the germline ends. Germline CDR1 reads ENHRY; CDR2 reads SYGVKD. CDR3 bases: TGTGCCGCCAACAGGGAGCCCATGGGGAACACTGAAGCTTTCTTT. It yields the protein CAANREPMGNTEAFF.

The rearrangement joins TRBV27 to TRBJ2-7, with TRBD1 matching over 7 bases. The V gene's germline CDR1 is MNHEY and CDR2 SMNVEV (reference sequence). The CDR3 has 14 amino acids. Unmatched junction bases numbered 7, after V lost 6 bases and J lost 2 bases. CDR3 bases: TGTGCCAGCAGGCGCGACAGGGCTGCCTACGAGCAGTACTTC. As protein: CASRRDRAAYEQYF.